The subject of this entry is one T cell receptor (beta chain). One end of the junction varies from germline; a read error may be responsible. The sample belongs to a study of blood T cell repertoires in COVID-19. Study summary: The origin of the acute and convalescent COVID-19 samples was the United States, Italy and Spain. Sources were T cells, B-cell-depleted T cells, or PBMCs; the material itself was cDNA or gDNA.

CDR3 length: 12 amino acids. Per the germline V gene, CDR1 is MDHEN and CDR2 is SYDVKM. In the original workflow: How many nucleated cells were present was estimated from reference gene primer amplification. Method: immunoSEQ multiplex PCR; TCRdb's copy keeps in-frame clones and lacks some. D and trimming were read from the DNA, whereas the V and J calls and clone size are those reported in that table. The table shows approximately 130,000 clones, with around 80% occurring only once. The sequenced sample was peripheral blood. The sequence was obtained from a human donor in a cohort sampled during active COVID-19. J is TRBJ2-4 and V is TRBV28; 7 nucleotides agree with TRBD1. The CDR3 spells CASSSPGGVRDF. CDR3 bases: TGTGCCAGCAGTAGCCCAGGGGGAGTTCGGGACTTC.